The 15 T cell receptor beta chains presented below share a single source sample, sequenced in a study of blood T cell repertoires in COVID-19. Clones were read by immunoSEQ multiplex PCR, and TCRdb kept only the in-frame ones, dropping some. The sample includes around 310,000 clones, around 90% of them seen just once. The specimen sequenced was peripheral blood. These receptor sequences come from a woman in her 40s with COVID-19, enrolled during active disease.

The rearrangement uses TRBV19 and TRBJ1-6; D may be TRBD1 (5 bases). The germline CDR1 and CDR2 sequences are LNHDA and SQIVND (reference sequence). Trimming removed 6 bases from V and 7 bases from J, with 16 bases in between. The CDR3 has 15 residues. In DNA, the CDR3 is TGTGCCAGTAGCCGGGACTTTGGTGGCAATTCACCCCTCCACTTT. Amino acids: CASSRDFGGNSPLHF.

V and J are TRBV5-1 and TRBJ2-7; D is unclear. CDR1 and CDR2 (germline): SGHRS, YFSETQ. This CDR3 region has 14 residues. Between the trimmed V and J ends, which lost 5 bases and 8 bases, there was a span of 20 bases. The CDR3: CASRPTLETFKQYF. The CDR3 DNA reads TGCGCCAGCAGGCCCACCCTAGAAACCTTTAAGCAGTACTTC.

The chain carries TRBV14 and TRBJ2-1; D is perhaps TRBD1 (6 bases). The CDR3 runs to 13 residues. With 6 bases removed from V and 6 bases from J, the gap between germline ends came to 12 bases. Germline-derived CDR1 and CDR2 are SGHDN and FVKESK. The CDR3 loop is CASRPDRINEQFF. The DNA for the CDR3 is TGTGCCAGCAGACCCGACAGGATCAATGAGCAGTTCTTC.

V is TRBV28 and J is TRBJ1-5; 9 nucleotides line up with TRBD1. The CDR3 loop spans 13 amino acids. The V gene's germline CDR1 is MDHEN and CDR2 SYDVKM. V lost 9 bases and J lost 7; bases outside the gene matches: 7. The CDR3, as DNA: TGTGCCAGTACCCGGGACAGGGTCCAGCCCCAGCATTTT. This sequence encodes CASTRDRVQPQHF.

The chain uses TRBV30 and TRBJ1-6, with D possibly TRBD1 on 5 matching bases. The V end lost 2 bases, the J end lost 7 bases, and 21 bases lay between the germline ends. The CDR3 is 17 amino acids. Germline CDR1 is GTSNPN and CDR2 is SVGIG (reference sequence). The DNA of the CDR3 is TGTGCCTGGAGTTTCCCCGTATTAGGGCAGGGAAATTCACCCCTCCACTTT. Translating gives CAWSFPVLGQGNSPLHF.

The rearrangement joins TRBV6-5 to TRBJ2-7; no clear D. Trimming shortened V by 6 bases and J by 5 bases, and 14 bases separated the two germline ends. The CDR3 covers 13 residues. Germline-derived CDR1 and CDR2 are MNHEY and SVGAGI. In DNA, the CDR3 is TGTGCCAGCAGGGGTCTGACGGGTGACGAGCAGTACTTC. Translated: CASRGLTGDEQYF.

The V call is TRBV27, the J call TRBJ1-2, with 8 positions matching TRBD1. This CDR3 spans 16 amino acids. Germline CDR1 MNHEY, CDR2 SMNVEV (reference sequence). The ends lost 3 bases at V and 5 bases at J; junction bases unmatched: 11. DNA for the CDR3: TGTGCCAGCAGTTTCCAAGACAGGGGTGTTTGGTATGGCTACACCTTC. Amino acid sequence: CASSFQDRGVWYGYTF.

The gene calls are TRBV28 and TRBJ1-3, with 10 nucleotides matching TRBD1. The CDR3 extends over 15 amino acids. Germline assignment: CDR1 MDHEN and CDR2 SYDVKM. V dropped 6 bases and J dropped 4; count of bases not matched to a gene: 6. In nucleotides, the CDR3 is TGTGCCAGCAGACGACAGGGGGCGCAAGGAAACACCATATATTTT. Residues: CASRRQGAQGNTIYF.

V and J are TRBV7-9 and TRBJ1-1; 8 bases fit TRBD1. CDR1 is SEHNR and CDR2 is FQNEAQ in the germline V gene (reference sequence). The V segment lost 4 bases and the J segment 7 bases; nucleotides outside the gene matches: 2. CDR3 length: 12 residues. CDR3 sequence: CASSWTGNEAFF. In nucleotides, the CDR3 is TGTGCCAGCAGCTGGACAGGGAATGAAGCTTTCTTT. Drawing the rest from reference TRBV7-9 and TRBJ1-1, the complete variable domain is DTGVSQNPRHKITKRGQNVTFRCDPISEHNRLYWYRQTLGQGPEFLTYFQNEAQLEKSRLLSDRFSAERPKGSFSTLEIQRTEQGDSAMYLCASSWTGNEAFFGQGTRLTVV.

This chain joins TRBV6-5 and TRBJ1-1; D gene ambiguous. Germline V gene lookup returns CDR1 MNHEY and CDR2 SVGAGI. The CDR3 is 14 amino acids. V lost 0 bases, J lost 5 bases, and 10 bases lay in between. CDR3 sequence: CASSYSTKGTEAFF. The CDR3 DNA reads TGTGCCAGCAGTTACTCGACTAAGGGTACTGAAGCTTTCTTT.

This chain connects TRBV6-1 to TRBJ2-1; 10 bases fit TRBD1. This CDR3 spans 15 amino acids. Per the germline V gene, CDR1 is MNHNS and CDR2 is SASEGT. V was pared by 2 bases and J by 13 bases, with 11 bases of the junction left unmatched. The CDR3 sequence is CASSERDRGVPAQFF. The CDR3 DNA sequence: TGTGCCAGCAGTGAACGGGACAGGGGTGTGCCGGCACAGTTCTTC.

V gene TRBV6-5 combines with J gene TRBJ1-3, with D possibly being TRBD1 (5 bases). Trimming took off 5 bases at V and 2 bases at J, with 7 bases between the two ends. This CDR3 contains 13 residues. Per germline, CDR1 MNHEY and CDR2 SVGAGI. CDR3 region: CASSLRAGNTIYF. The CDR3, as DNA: TGTGCCAGCAGTCTCAGGGCTGGAAACACCATATATTTT.

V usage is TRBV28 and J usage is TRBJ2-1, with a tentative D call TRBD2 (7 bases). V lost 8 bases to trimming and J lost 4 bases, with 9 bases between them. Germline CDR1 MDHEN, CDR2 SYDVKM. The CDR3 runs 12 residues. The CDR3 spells CASGGAYNEQFF. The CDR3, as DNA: TGTGCCAGCGGGGGGGCTTACAATGAGCAGTTCTTC.

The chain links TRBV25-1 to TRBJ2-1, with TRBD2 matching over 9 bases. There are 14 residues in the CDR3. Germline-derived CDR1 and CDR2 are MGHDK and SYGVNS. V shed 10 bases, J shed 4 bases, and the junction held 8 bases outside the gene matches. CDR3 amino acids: CATQIAGVYNEQFF. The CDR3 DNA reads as TGTGCCACCCAAATAGCGGGGGTATACAATGAGCAGTTCTTC.

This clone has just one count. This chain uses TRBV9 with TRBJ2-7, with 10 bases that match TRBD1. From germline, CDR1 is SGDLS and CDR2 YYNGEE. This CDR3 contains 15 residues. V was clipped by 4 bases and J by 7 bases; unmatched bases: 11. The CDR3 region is CASSFTGTGADEQYF. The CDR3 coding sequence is TGTGCCAGCAGCTTTACCGGGACAGGGGCCGATGAGCAGTACTTC.